The text below deals with one T cell receptor (beta chain). Its specificity is not known. The data derive from a study of CD8+ T cells in alopecia areata. Trimming cost V 3 bases and J 5 bases, with 14 bases left between them. CDR3 length: 14 amino acids. CDR1 ENHRY and CDR2 SYGVKD come from the germline V gene. Study results and limitations: Shared TCR sequences were less clear between patients than in mice, possibly partly from HLA diversity.

TCR sequencing used cDNA made by reverse transcription of extracted RNA. This table comes from immunoSEQ multiplex PCR, and its TCRdb copy is limited to in-frame clones, with some not included. This repertoire shows about 110,000 clones, around 59% found once; its top ten account for around a fifth. Investigators sorted PBMCs to obtain both CD4+ and CD8+ T cells. Sequencing was carried out using CD8+ T cells sorted from blood. The chain carries TRBV10-3 and TRBJ2-7, with a tentative D call TRBD2 (6 bases). This receptor was taken from a human donor in good health. The CDR3 region has the DNA TGTGCCATCAGTGACCCAGGAGGGATCGACGAGCAGTACTTC. Its translation is CAISDPGGIDEQYF.